This TCR beta chain was captured by sequencing in a study of T cell repertoires in cytomegalovirus infection. Across the study: Matching HLA type, along with CMV infection, was indicated by public TCR beta signatures. Whole-study results and caveats: HLA-C-restricted, CMV-specific TCR beta clonotypes were dominant ex vivo. Identification of carriers of CMV plus the relevant HLA was achieved through cumulative public TCR beta family frequency.

From the reads, TCRdb called clonotypes with MiXCR, one entry per CDR3 protein. This table holds more than 200,000 distinct CDR3 sequences, 9.1% found once. CDR1 is SEHNR and CDR2 is FQNEAQ in the germline V gene (reference sequence). With 5 bases clipped from V and 5 bases from J, the junction kept 9 bases outside the gene matches. The CDR3 totals 14 residues. Turning to this clonotype: The target antigen is unknown.

This TCR was sampled from a human donor in good health (CMV status not recorded). Some clones in this sample may be carry-over from other donors' samples. The chain uses TRBV7-9 and TRBJ2-7; 7 bases fit TRBD1. Sample: PBMCs. CDR3 DNA: TGTGCCAGCAGCCAGGGGGACATATGGGACGAGCAGTACTTC. Amino acids: CASSQGDIWDEQYF.